The rows below give T cell receptor beta chains drawn from one sample of a study of T cell clones after liver transplantation. Assay: immunoSEQ multiplex PCR; the TCRdb copy retains only in-frame clones and omits some. The top ten hold 0.8% to 1% of the sample, which has roughly 100,000 clones, approximately 78% seen once. The sample here was CD4+ T cells from blood, taken before liver transplant. These receptors came from a human donor who received a liver transplant. The CDR3 runs from the conserved cysteine through the conserved F or W. The order of the fields is D gene, J gene, V gene, clone size, CDR3 protein, CDR3 DNA. A D gene is named only where the DNA matches it firmly. Size values are once, few and many counts, or a class for expanded clones, and some rows have none.

. TRBJ1-2 TRBV28 . CASNYPGANYGYTF TGTGCCAGCAACTATCCGGGAGCTAACTATGGCTACACCTTC
TRBD1 TRBJ2-1 TRBV5-1 . CASSPGTGRREEQFF TGCGCCAGCAGCCCGGGGACAGGACGCAGGGAGGAGCAGTTCTTC
. TRBJ2-7 TRBV29-1 . CSVEFGGLREQYF TGCAGCGTTGAATTCGGGGGGCTACGCGAGCAGTACTTC
. TRBJ1-1 TRBV6-5 . CASSYFGRVNTEAFF TGTGCCAGCAGTTACTTCGGGAGAGTGAACACTGAAGCTTTCTTT
. TRBJ2-5 TRBV27 . CASSLFGSRGETQYF TGTGCCAGCAGTTTATTCGGCTCCCGAGGAGAGACCCAGTACTTC
. TRBJ1-3 TRBV9 . CASSSQTGLGNTIYF TGTGCCAGCAGCTCACAAACAGGGCTCGGAAACACCATATATTTT
. TRBJ1-2 TRBV5-4 . CASSTETANYGYTF TGTGCCAGCAGCACTGAGACAGCTAACTATGGCTACACCTTC
. TRBJ1-1 TRBV19 . CASSRSRGTEAFF TGTGCCAGTAGTCGATCCCGGGGGACTGAAGCTTTCTTT
TRBD1 TRBJ1-5 TRBV5-8 . CASSGGTGAPNQPQHF TGTGCCAGCAGCGGGGGGACAGGGGCACCTAATCAGCCCCAGCATTTT
TRBD1 TRBJ2-7 TRBV11-2 . CASSPGTGGTYEQYF TGTGCCAGCAGCCCAGGGACAGGGGGAACCTACGAGCAGTACTTC
. TRBJ1-5 TRBV28 once CASSPMGGMGNQPQHF TGTGCCAGCAGTCCAATGGGGGGTATGGGCAATCAGCCCCAGCATTTT
TRBD2 TRBJ2-1 TRBV15 . CATSRVRILAGGDNEQFF TGTGCCACCAGCAGAGTCAGAATACTAGCGGGAGGGGACAATGAGCAGTTCTTC
TRBD2 TRBJ2-5 TRBV10-1 . CASSPGLVGTQYF TGCGCCAGCAGCCCGGGACTAGTGGGGACCCAGTACTTC
TRBD1 TRBJ1-2 TRBV27 . CASSALDRGGGYTF TGTGCCAGCAGTGCTTTGGACAGGGGAGGTGGCTACACCTTC
. TRBJ2-5 TRBV7-8 . CASSSGLRRTQYF TGTGCCAGCTCGTCCGGATTGCGTCGGACCCAGTACTTC
. TRBJ1-4 TRBV7-8 . CASSLARAGYETNEKLFF TGTGCCAGCAGCTTAGCGCGGGCAGGGTACGAAACTAATGAAAAACTGTTTTTT
. TRBJ2-5 TRBV2 . CARGLSQVGTQYF TGTGCCAGAGGACTATCCCAAGTAGGGACCCAGTACTTC
. TRBJ1-5 TRBV4-1 . CASSLRIGNQPQHF TGCGCCAGCAGTCTAAGGATCGGCAATCAGCCCCAGCATTTT
. TRBJ2-7 TRBV5-1 . CASSPGLPNYEQYF TGCGCCAGCAGCCCCGGACTACCTAACTACGAGCAGTACTTC
. TRBJ1-4 TRBV19 . CASSIGRTNEKLFF TGTGCCAGTAGTATCGGGAGGACTAATGAAAAACTGTTTTTT
. TRBJ2-5 TRBV28 . CASSTRRLGETQYF TGTGCCAGCAGTACGAGGAGACTAGGAGAGACCCAGTACTTC
. TRBJ1-1 TRBV19 . CASSALDGAEAFF TGTGCCAGTAGTGCCTTGGACGGCGCTGAAGCTTTCTTT
TRBD1 TRBJ1-2 TRBV7-9 . CASSATGGSWSGYTF TGTGCCAGCAGCGCGACAGGGGGCAGTTGGTCTGGCTACACCTTC
. TRBJ2-1 TRBV2 . CASSEWLNEQFF TGTGCCAGCAGTGAGTGGCTGAATGAGCAGTTCTTC
TRBD1 TRBJ1-5 TRBV19 . CASKENRGLPGNQPQHF TGTGCCAGTAAGGAGAACAGGGGGCTCCCGGGTAATCAGCCCCAGCATTTT
. TRBJ1-3 TRBV27 . CASSQNRASGNTIYF TGTGCCAGCAGTCAGAACAGGGCCTCTGGAAACACCATATATTTT
. TRBJ1-1 TRBV9 . CASSTGNRLTDTEAFF TGTGCCAGCAGCACCGGGAACCGGTTAACGGACACTGAAGCTTTCTTT
. TRBJ1-1 TRBV5-6 . CASSELGTATLNTEAFF TGTGCCAGCAGCGAATTAGGGACCGCTACCTTGAACACTGAAGCTTTCTTT
. TRBJ1-2 TRBV15 . CATSRSRLPHGYTF TGTGCCACCAGCAGGTCGCGGTTGCCCCATGGCTACACCTTC
. TRBJ1-1 TRBV19 once CASDRQGRSVEAFF TGTGCCAGCGACCGGCAGGGCCGTTCTGTTGAAGCTTTCTTT
. TRBJ1-1 TRBV6-5 . CATKLNRDTEAFF TGTGCCACCAAACTGAACAGGGACACTGAAGCTTTCTTT
. TRBJ1-1 TRBV20-1 . CSARGSLEAFF TGCAGTGCTAGAGGATCCCTTGAAGCTTTCTTT